The rows below give T cell receptor beta chains drawn from one sample of a study of T-cell memory formation after mild COVID-19. MiXCR, run by TCRdb on the 5' RACE reads, gives a single entry per CDR3 protein. Of hundreds of thousands of distinct CDR3 sequences detected, 18% appear once; the ten largest clones hold over 9%. Sequenced: PBMCs or a T cell subset sorted from them (not recorded which). The receptors were sampled from an adult woman who had mild COVID-19 (a few samples of this study predate the infection). Cell type and time point are not known. Each CDR3 is given with its conserved first and last residue. D genes are given only for firm matches. Rows give clone size only sometimes, using once, few, many, or a class for an expanded clone.

v_call: TRBV5-6
j_call: TRBJ2-7
clone_size: NA
d_call: TRBD2
cdr3_nt: TGTGCCAGCAGCCTCCCCGGGGGGACCTACGAGCAGTACTTC
cdr3_aa: CASSLPGGTYEQYF

v_call: TRBV7-2
j_call: TRBJ2-7
clone_size: NA
d_call: TRBD2
cdr3_nt: TGTGCCAGCAGCGATATAGCGGGAGTCTACGAGCAGTACTTC
cdr3_aa: CASSDIAGVYEQYF

v_call: TRBV9
j_call: TRBJ2-1
clone_size: few
d_call: NA
cdr3_nt: TGTGCCAGCAGCGTAGACTCTTCGGGCTCCTACAATGAGCAGTTCTTC
cdr3_aa: CASSVDSSGSYNEQFF

v_call: TRBV12-3/TRBV12-4
j_call: TRBJ2-3
clone_size: NA
d_call: TRBD2
cdr3_nt: TGTGCCAGCAGCCGCCTAGCGGGGGAAGGGGATACGCAGTATTTT
cdr3_aa: CASSRLAGEGDTQYF

v_call: TRBV20-1
j_call: TRBJ2-1
clone_size: once
d_call: TRBD2
cdr3_nt: TGCAGTGCTAGAGCACTTCTAGCGGGAGGTCCGCACAATGAGCACTTCTTC
cdr3_aa: CSARALLAGGPHNEHFF

v_call: TRBV5-1
j_call: TRBJ2-1
clone_size: many
d_call: TRBD2
cdr3_nt: TGCGCCAGCAGCTTGGACGGTAGCGGGGGGTACAATGAGCAGTTCTTC
cdr3_aa: CASSLDGSGGYNEQFF

v_call: TRBV29-1
j_call: TRBJ2-1
clone_size: few
d_call: NA
cdr3_nt: TGCAGCGTTGAAGTGAAGCTGAATGAGCAGTTCTTC
cdr3_aa: CSVEVKLNEQFF

v_call: TRBV7-9
j_call: TRBJ2-7
clone_size: NA
d_call: TRBD1
cdr3_nt: TGTGCCAGCAGCGCCGGGACAGGGGGTCTCTACGAGCAGTACTTC
cdr3_aa: CASSAGTGGLYEQYF

v_call: TRBV5-1
j_call: TRBJ1-1
clone_size: NA
d_call: TRBD1
cdr3_nt: TGCGCCAGCAGCGGAAGGGACAGTAGTGGCACTGAAGCTTTCTTT
cdr3_aa: CASSGRDSSGTEAFF

v_call: TRBV19
j_call: TRBJ2-7
clone_size: NA
d_call: TRBD1
cdr3_nt: TGTGCCAGTAGTACGCAGGGGGCTGGGACCTACGAGCAGTACTTC
cdr3_aa: CASSTQGAGTYEQYF

v_call: TRBV13
j_call: TRBJ2-2
clone_size: NA
d_call: NA
cdr3_nt: TGTGCCAGCAGCTCCCTTGATAGTAGGGAGAGCACCGGGGAGCTGTTTTTT
cdr3_aa: CASSSLDSRESTGELFF

v_call: TRBV10-3
j_call: TRBJ2-5
clone_size: few
d_call: NA
cdr3_nt: TGTGCCATCAGTGCCGGAGCGCAGGAGCTCGAGACCCAGTACTTC
cdr3_aa: CAISAGAQELETQYF

v_call: TRBV20-1
j_call: TRBJ2-1
clone_size: NA
d_call: TRBD1
cdr3_nt: TGCAGTGCTAGAGAAAGACACGCCGGGACAGCTAATGAGCAGTTCTTC
cdr3_aa: CSARERHAGTANEQFF

v_call: TRBV7-2
j_call: TRBJ1-6
clone_size: few
d_call: TRBD1
cdr3_nt: TGTGCCAGCAGCCTCACAGGGGGCGAGGGCTCCTATAATTCACCCCTCCACTTT
cdr3_aa: CASSLTGGEGSYNSPLHF

v_call: TRBV12-3/TRBV12-4
j_call: TRBJ1-3
clone_size: NA
d_call: NA
cdr3_nt: TGTGCCAGCAGTTTAGGTCTCAGCTTCCCTGGAAACACCATATATTTT
cdr3_aa: CASSLGLSFPGNTIYF

v_call: TRBV6-2/TRBV6-3
j_call: TRBJ1-1
clone_size: NA
d_call: NA
cdr3_nt: TGTGCCAGCCATAGGTTGGGGAACACTGAAGCTTTCTTT
cdr3_aa: CASHRLGNTEAFF

v_call: TRBV5-1
j_call: TRBJ2-5
clone_size: many
d_call: TRBD2
cdr3_nt: TGCGCCAGCAGCTTCGGCGGGGGTAGGGAGACCCAGTACTTC
cdr3_aa: CASSFGGGRETQYF

v_call: TRBV7-3
j_call: TRBJ2-3
clone_size: few
d_call: NA
cdr3_nt: TGTGCCAGCAGCCTGCTCAATGGCGGGGGCACAGATACGCAGTATTTT
cdr3_aa: CASSLLNGGGTDTQYF

v_call: TRBV24-1
j_call: TRBJ1-2
clone_size: NA
d_call: NA
cdr3_nt: TGTGCCACCAGTGACCGGACAGCGTATGGCTACACCTTC
cdr3_aa: CATSDRTAYGYTF

v_call: TRBV24-1
j_call: TRBJ2-1
clone_size: NA
d_call: NA
cdr3_nt: TGTGCCACCGAGGGGAGATCCTACAATGAGCAGTTCTTC
cdr3_aa: CATEGRSYNEQFF

v_call: TRBV6-6
j_call: TRBJ1-4
clone_size: NA
d_call: NA
cdr3_nt: TGTGCCAGTAAATTCGTGGGTGAAAAACTGTTTTTT
cdr3_aa: CASKFVGEKLFF

v_call: TRBV18
j_call: TRBJ1-1
clone_size: few
d_call: NA
cdr3_nt: TGTGCCAGCTCACCAGACAGTTCTGAAGCTTTCTTT
cdr3_aa: CASSPDSSEAFF

v_call: TRBV21-1
j_call: TRBJ2-5
clone_size: many
d_call: NA
cdr3_nt: TGTGCCAGCAGCCACGGAGGAGAGACCCAGTACTTC
cdr3_aa: CASSHGGETQYF

v_call: TRBV5-1
j_call: TRBJ1-2
clone_size: NA
d_call: NA
cdr3_nt: TGCGCCAGCAGCGTTCCCACAGGGTCCGATGGCTACACCTTC
cdr3_aa: CASSVPTGSDGYTF

v_call: TRBV3-1
j_call: TRBJ2-3
clone_size: many
d_call: TRBD2
cdr3_nt: TGTGCCAGCAGCCTCGGACTAGCAGTCTATACGCAGTATTTT
cdr3_aa: CASSLGLAVYTQYF

v_call: TRBV12-3/TRBV12-4
j_call: TRBJ2-7
clone_size: NA
d_call: NA
cdr3_nt: TGTGCCAGCAGCCGAGGGGGAGGGGGCGAGCAGTACTTC
cdr3_aa: CASSRGGGGEQYF

v_call: TRBV7-2
j_call: TRBJ2-7
clone_size: NA
d_call: TRBD2
cdr3_nt: TGTGCCAGCGGCGCGGGAGGTTCTTACGAGCAGTACTTC
cdr3_aa: CASGAGGSYEQYF

v_call: TRBV7-8
j_call: TRBJ2-1
clone_size: few
d_call: NA
cdr3_nt: TGTGCCAGCAGCTTACGCGCGGGAACCACCGGCAATGAGCAGTTCTTC
cdr3_aa: CASSLRAGTTGNEQFF

v_call: TRBV3-1
j_call: TRBJ2-1
clone_size: few
d_call: NA
cdr3_nt: TGTGCCAGCAGCCAAGTCCATGAGCAGTTCTTC
cdr3_aa: CASSQVHEQFF

v_call: TRBV6-5
j_call: TRBJ2-2
clone_size: NA
d_call: TRBD2
cdr3_nt: TGTGCCAGCAGTCGCGGACTAGCGAGAATCACCGGGGAGCTGTTTTTT
cdr3_aa: CASSRGLARITGELFF

v_call: TRBV7-6
j_call: TRBJ2-1
clone_size: few
d_call: NA
cdr3_nt: TGTGCCAGCAGCTCACGACGCCAGGGGGGGTACAATGAGCAGTTCTTC
cdr3_aa: CASSSRRQGGYNEQFF

v_call: TRBV6-2/TRBV6-3
j_call: TRBJ2-7
clone_size: few
d_call: NA
cdr3_nt: TGTGCCAGCAGTTACTTCGACTCCTCCTACGAGCAGTACTTC
cdr3_aa: CASSYFDSSYEQYF

v_call: TRBV9
j_call: TRBJ2-5
clone_size: NA
d_call: NA
cdr3_nt: TGTGCCAGCAGCGTATCGGGGGGCCTGGAGACCCAGTACTTC
cdr3_aa: CASSVSGGLETQYF

v_call: TRBV4-2
j_call: TRBJ2-2
clone_size: NA
d_call: NA
cdr3_nt: TGTGCCAGCAGCCAAGAATTGACTGTCACAGGGGGGGCCGGGGAGCTGTTTTTT
cdr3_aa: CASSQELTVTGGAGELFF

v_call: TRBV7-2
j_call: TRBJ1-3
clone_size: few
d_call: NA
cdr3_nt: TGTGCCAGCAGCTTAAGGGGGGAGGTGGGAAACACCATATATTTT
cdr3_aa: CASSLRGEVGNTIYF

v_call: TRBV5-1
j_call: TRBJ2-3
clone_size: NA
d_call: TRBD1
cdr3_nt: TGCGCCAGCAGCCCGGGGACAGTTGTAGGCACAGATACGCAGTATTTT
cdr3_aa: CASSPGTVVGTDTQYF